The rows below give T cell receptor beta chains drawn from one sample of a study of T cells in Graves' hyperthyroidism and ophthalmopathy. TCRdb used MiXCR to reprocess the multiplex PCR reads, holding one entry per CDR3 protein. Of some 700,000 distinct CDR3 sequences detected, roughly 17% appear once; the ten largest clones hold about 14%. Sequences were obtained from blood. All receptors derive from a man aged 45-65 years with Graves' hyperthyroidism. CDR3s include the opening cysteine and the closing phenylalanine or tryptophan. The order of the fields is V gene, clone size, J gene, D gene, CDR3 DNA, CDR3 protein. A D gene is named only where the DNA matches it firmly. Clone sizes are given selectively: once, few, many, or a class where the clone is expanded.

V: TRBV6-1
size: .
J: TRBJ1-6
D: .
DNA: TGTGCCAGCAGTGAAAGGGCAGAAACCAATTCACCCCTCCACTTT
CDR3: CASSERAETNSPLHF

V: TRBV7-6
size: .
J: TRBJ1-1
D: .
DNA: TGTGCCAGCAGCTCCAAGTCCCCACAGGGAATGAACACTGAAGCTTTCTTT
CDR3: CASSSKSPQGMNTEAFF

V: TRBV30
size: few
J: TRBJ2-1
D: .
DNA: TGTGCCTGGAGTCTTGGGGACTCCTCGGCAGATGAGCAGTTCTTC
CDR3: CAWSLGDSSADEQFF

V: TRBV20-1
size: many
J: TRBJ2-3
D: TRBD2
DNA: TGCAGTGCTGAGACGGCTAGCGGAAGGGGCACAGATACGCAGTATTTT
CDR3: CSAETASGRGTDTQYF

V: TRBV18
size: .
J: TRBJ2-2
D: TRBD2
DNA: TGTGCCAGCTCACCGGCCGGGACTAGCGGGAGAACCGGGGAGCTGTTTTTT
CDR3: CASSPAGTSGRTGELFF

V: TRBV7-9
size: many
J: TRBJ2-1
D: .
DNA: TGTGCCAGCAGCTCCATTAGGGGGGGGCTGGGAGACAACAATGAGCAGTTCTTC
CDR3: CASSSIRGGLGDNNEQFF

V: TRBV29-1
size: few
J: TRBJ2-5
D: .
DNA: TGCAGCGTTGAGTACAGGCGAGAAGAGACCCAGTACTTC
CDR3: CSVEYRREETQYF

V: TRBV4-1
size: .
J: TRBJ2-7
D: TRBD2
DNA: TGCGCCAGCAGCCAGTTACTGGGCGGGAGGAGTTACGAGCAGTACTTC
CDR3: CASSQLLGGRSYEQYF

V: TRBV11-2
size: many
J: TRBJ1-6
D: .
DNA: TGTGCCAGCAGCTTGGAGGGGAATAATTCACCCCTCCACTTT
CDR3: CASSLEGNNSPLHF

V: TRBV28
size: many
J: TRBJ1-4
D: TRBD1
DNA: TGTGCCAGCAGGGGACAGGGGAGGGAAAAACTGTTTTTT
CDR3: CASRGQGREKLFF

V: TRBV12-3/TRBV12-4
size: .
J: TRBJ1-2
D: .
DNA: TGTGCCAGCAGTTTCCCCAGCAAAGGTGGCTACACCTTC
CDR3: CASSFPSKGGYTF

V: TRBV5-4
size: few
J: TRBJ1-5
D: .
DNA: TGTGCCAGCAGTACACCCTCGGGGCCCCAGCATTTT
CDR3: CASSTPSGPQHF

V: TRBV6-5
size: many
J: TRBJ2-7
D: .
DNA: TGTGCCAGCAGTTACTCCGGGGGACAGCCCTACGAGCAGTACTTC
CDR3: CASSYSGGQPYEQYF

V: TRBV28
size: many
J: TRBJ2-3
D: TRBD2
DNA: TGTGCCAGCAGTCCAACCCAGACTAGCGGGAGTCGGGATACGCAGTATTTT
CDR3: CASSPTQTSGSRDTQYF

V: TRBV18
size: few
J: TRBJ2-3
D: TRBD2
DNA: TGTGCCACCCGGCTAGCGGGCACAGATACGCAGTATTTT
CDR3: CATRLAGTDTQYF

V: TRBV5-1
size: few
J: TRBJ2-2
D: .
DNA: TGCGCCAGCAGCTATAGAAGTGGTCGTATGGCCGGGGAGCTGTTTTTT
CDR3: CASSYRSGRMAGELFF

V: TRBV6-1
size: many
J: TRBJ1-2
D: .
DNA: TGTGCCAGCAGTGAAACGTGGGGTAACTATGGCTACACCTTC
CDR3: CASSETWGNYGYTF

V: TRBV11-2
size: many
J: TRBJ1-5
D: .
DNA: TGTGCCAGCAGCTTAGATGCAGGCTCCTATCAGCCCCAGCATTTT
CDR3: CASSLDAGSYQPQHF

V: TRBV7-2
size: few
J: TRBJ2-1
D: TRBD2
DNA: TGTGCCAGCAGTCGATCCGGGACTAGCTCCTACAATGAGCAGTTCTTC
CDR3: CASSRSGTSSYNEQFF

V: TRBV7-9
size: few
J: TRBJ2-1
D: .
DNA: TGTGCCAGCAGCCCCCATAACAATGAGCAGTTCTTC
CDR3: CASSPHNNEQFF

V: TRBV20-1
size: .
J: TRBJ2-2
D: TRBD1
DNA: TGCAGTGCCACGGACAGGGGTACGACCGGGGAGCTGTTTTTT
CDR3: CSATDRGTTGELFF

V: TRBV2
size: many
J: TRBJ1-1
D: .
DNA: TGTGCCAGTGTAATTGGAGCCACTGAAGCTTTCTTT
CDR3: CASVIGATEAFF

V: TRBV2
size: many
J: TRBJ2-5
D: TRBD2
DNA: TGTGCCAGCAGTGATTTTAGCGGGGGGCAAGAGACCCAGTACTTC
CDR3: CASSDFSGGQETQYF

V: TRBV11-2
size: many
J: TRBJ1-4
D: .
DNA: TGTGCCAGCAGCTTAGAGGTGCAGGATGAAAAACTGTTTTTT
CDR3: CASSLEVQDEKLFF

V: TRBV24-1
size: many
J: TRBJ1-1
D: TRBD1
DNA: TGTGCCACCAGGACAGGGGTCTTACGGTCGGACACTGAAGCTTTCTTT
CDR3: CATRTGVLRSDTEAFF

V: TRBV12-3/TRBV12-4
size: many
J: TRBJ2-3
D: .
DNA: TGTGCCAGCAGTCCCGCACCGGATACGCAGTATTTT
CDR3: CASSPAPDTQYF

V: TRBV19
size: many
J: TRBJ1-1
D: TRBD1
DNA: TGTGCCAGTGGACAGGGCCCACAGGGAAACACTGAAGCTTTCTTT
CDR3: CASGQGPQGNTEAFF

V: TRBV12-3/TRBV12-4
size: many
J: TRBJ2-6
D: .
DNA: TGTGCCAGCACCGCCCTAAGGGCATCTGGGGCCAACGTCCTGACTTTC
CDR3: CASTALRASGANVLTF

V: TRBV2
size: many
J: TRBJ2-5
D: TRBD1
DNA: TGTGCCAGCTTAAGTGACAGGGACGAGACCCAGTACTTC
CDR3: CASLSDRDETQYF

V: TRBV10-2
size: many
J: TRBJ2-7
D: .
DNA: TGCGCCAGCAGTGTGGGGGCGGACGAGCAGTACTTC
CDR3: CASSVGADEQYF

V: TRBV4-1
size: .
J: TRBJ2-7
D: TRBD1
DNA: TGCGCCAGCAGCCAACCACGGGACAGCTCCTACGAGCAGTACTTC
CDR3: CASSQPRDSSYEQYF

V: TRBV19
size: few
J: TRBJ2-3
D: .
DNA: TGTGCCAGTATCCCAACAACCACCGGGACCGTTAGCACAGATACGCAGTATTTT
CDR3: CASIPTTTGTVSTDTQYF

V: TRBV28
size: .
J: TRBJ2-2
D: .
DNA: TGTGCCGGGGCGGGGCCAGCCAACACCGGGGAGCTGTTTTTT
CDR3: CAGAGPANTGELFF

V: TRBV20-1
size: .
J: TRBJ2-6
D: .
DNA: TGCAGTGCTAGAGAATTGGGACGGATATCTGGGGCCAACGTCCTGACTTTC
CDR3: CSARELGRISGANVLTF

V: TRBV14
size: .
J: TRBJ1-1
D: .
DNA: TGTGCCAGCAGCCAAGCGTGGGGTCGGAACACTGAAGCTTTCTTT
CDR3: CASSQAWGRNTEAFF

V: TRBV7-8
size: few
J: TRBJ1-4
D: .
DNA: TGTGCCAGCAGCTTAGCGGCAGGGAGTAATGAAAAACTGTTTTTT
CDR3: CASSLAAGSNEKLFF

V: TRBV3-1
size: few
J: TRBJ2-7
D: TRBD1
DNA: TGTGCCAGCGGAGACAGGGAGATAGGGGAGCAGTACTTC
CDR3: CASGDREIGEQYF

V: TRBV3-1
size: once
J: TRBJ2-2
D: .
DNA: TGTGCCAGCAGCCAAGCAGGTCGGCTGGCTAACACCGGGGAGCTGTTTTTT
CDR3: CASSQAGRLANTGELFF

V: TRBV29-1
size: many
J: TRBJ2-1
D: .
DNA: TGCAGCGTTGACTTAGACGGGCTTTCCTACAATGAGCAGTTCTTC
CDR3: CSVDLDGLSYNEQFF

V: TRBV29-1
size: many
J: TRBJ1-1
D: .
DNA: TGCAGCGCAACAGTGAACACTGAAGCTTTCTTT
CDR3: CSATVNTEAFF

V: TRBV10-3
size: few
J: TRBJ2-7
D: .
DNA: TGTGCCAGCTATCCGACCGGACAGCCGTACGAGCAGTACTTC
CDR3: CASYPTGQPYEQYF

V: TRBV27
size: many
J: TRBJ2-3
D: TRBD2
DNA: TGTGCCAGCACTCCCTTGGGGGCTAGCGGGTCCACAGATACGCAGTATTTT
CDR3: CASTPLGASGSTDTQYF

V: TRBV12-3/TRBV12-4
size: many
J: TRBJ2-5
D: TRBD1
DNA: TGTGCCAGCAGTCCCGGGACAGGGGGCCTCCAAGAGACCCAGTACTTC
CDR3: CASSPGTGGLQETQYF

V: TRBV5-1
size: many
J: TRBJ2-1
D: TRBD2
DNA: TGCGCCAGCAGCTTCCGGGAGGAGGGCAATGAGCAGTTCTTC
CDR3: CASSFREEGNEQFF

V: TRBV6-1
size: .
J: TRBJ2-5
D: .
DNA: TGTGCCAGCAGTAGGACTCGATATGAGACCCAGTACTTC
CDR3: CASSRTRYETQYF

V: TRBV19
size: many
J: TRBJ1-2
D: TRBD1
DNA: TGTGCCAGCCACCTCGACAGGGATAGGCGCTATGGCTACACCTTC
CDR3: CASHLDRDRRYGYTF

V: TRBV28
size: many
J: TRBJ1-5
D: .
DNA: TGTGCCAGCAGTTTAGGTCTGAACCATCAGCCCCAGCATTTT
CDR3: CASSLGLNHQPQHF

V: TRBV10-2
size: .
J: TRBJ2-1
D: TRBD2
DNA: TGCGCCGCCGGAACTAGCGGGAGGGCCAGCAATGAGCAGTTCTTC
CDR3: CAAGTSGRASNEQFF

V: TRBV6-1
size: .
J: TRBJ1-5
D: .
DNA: TGTGCCAGCAGTGAAGGGGCAGGGGGCAATCAGCCCCAGCATTTT
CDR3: CASSEGAGGNQPQHF

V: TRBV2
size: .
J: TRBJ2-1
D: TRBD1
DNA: TGTGCCAGCAGTGGGTTTTCCGGGACAGAATACAATGAGCAGTTCTTC
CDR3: CASSGFSGTEYNEQFF

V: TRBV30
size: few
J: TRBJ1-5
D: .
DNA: TGTGCCTGGAGTGGGGGGCCGGTTCAGCCCCAGCATTTT
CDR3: CAWSGGPVQPQHF

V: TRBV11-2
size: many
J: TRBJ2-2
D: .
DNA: TGTGCCAGCAGCTTTGGACTCGCCGGGGAGCTGTTTTTT
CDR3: CASSFGLAGELFF

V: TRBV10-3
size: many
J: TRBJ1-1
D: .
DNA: TGTGCCATCAGTGATAGACACGTTTCGAACACTGAAGCTTTCTTT
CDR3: CAISDRHVSNTEAFF

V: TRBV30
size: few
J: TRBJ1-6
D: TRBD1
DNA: TGTGCCTGGCAGGGACAGGGGAATTCACCCCTCCACTTT
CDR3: CAWQGQGNSPLHF

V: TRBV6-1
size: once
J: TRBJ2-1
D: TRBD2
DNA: TGTGCCAGCAGTCTGGGCCTAGCGGGGAGTAGGAACAATGAGCAGTTCTTC
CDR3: CASSLGLAGSRNNEQFF

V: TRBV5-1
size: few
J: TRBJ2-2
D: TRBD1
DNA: TGCGCCAGCAGCTTGGATGGACAGGCCGGGGAGCTGTTTTTT
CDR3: CASSLDGQAGELFF

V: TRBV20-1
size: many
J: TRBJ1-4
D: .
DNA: TGCAGTGCTTTGACAGGCAGGGTTGAAAAACTGTTTTTT
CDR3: CSALTGRVEKLFF